The 23 T cell receptor beta chains reported below all come from one sample, sequenced in a study of cytotoxic CD8 clonotypes in ibrutinib-treated CLL. TCRdb's table, derived via immunoSEQ multiplex PCR, lists solely in-frame clones and lacks some. The sample lists tens of thousands of clones; roughly nine tenths were seen once. Sequencing was performed on PBMCs, taken after 12 months of ibrutinib treatment. The receptors were sampled from a human donor with chronic lymphocytic leukemia.

V is TRBV14 and J is TRBJ2-1, with D perhaps TRBD1 (5 bases). From germline, CDR1 is SGHDN and CDR2 FVKESK. The CDR3 is made up of 14 amino acids. Trimming removed 4 bases at V and 9 bases at J, with 16 bases between. The CDR3 reads CASSPLVGASEQFF. The CDR3 DNA sequence: TGTGCCAGCAGCCCCTTAGTTGGGGCCAGTGAGCAGTTCTTC.

The table lists this clone with a count of one. Distinct nucleotide sequences in the sample also encode this CDR3. The chain joins TRBV30 to TRBJ1-1; unclear D gene. Trimming took 1 base from V and 2 from J, leaving 8 bases between them. The germline gives CDR1 GTSNPN, CDR2 SVGIG (reference sequence). The CDR3 extends over 13 amino acids. The CDR3 loop is CAWSEEGNTEAFF. CDR3 nucleotides: TGTGCCTGGAGTGAGGAGGGTAACACTGAAGCTTTCTTT.

The rearrangement uses TRBV25-1 and TRBJ2-7; 14 bases are shared with TRBD2. CDR1 MGHDK and CDR2 SYGVNS come from the germline V gene. Unmatched junction bases numbered 3, after V lost 6 bases and J lost 2 bases. The CDR3 totals 15 residues. The CDR3 DNA reads as TGTGCCAGCAGCTTGACTAGCGGGAGGGCCTACGAGCAGTACTTC. Protein sequence: CASSLTSGRAYEQYF.

V usage is TRBV4-3 and J usage is TRBJ2-2; D gene uncertain. The CDR3 length is 14 residues. The germline gives CDR1 LGHNA, CDR2 YSLEER. Trimming left V 5 bases short and J 4 bases short, with 11 bases between. The CDR3 here is CASSSISSTGELFF. The CDR3 nucleotides are TGCGCCAGCAGCTCTATCTCGTCCACCGGGGAGCTGTTTTTT.

This clone was counted a single time. The chain links TRBV5-4 to TRBJ1-3; D not certain. Trimming took off 0 bases at V and 4 bases at J, with 8 bases between the two ends. Germline V lookup: CDR1 SGHNT, CDR2 YYREEE (reference sequence). This CDR3 is 14 amino acids long. As DNA, the CDR3 is TGTGCCAGCAGCTTGGATTTTACCGGAAACACCATATATTTT. It yields the protein CASSLDFTGNTIYF. Variable domain in full (rest from reference TRBV5-4 and TRBJ1-3): ETGVTQSPTHLIKTRGQQVTLRCSSQSGHNTVSWYQQALGQGPQFIFQYYREEENGRGNFPPRFSGLQFPNYSSELNVNALELDDSALYLCASSLDFTGNTIYFGEGSWLTVV.

This clone was counted between two and nine times. This chain joins TRBV19 and TRBJ1-5; no clear D gene. CDR3 length: 14 amino acids. The germline gives CDR1 LNHDA, CDR2 SQIVND (reference sequence). Trimming shortened V by 6 bases and J by 5 bases, and 14 bases separated the two germline ends. CDR3 protein: CASSPDWRDQPQHF. The CDR3 bases are TGTGCCAGTAGCCCGGATTGGCGGGATCAGCCCCAGCATTTT.

The chain joins TRBV5-1 to TRBJ2-3; D possibly corresponds to TRBD2 (5 bases). Trimming cost V 2 bases and J 0 bases, with 13 bases left between them. The germline V gene encodes CDR1 SGHRS and CDR2 YFSETQ. The CDR3 loop spans 16 amino acids. The CDR3 loop is CASSFRLASSTDTQYF. CDR3 in DNA: TGCGCCAGCAGCTTCCGTCTAGCATCTAGCACAGATACGCAGTATTTT.

CDR3: CSVEGHSYEQYF. For the CDR3, the DNA is TGCAGCGTTGAGGGACACTCCTACGAGCAGTACTTC. The chain has TRBV29-1 and TRBJ2-7, with D possibly being TRBD1 (6 bases). With 3 bases removed from V and 0 bases from J, the gap between germline ends came to 6 bases. CDR1 is SQVTM and CDR2 is ANQGSEA in the germline V gene. There are 12 residues in the CDR3.

The chain links TRBV7-9 to TRBJ2-7; either TRBD1 or TRBD2 may fit D (5 bases each). The V end was cut by 6 bases, the J end by 0 bases, with 12 bases between. Germline V CDR1 and CDR2: SEHNR, FQNEAQ (reference sequence). The CDR3 loop spans 14 amino acids. In DNA form, the CDR3 reads TGTGCCAGCAGTAGAACAGGAGGCTCCTACGAGCAGTACTTC. Translated: CASSRTGGSYEQYF.

This clone was found a few times. The rearrangement uses TRBV6-5 and TRBJ2-7; no clear D. Looked up from germline, CDR1 is MNHEY and CDR2 is SVGAGI. V dropped 2 bases and J dropped 1 base, with 12 bases sitting between them. This CDR3 is 15 amino acids long. CDR3 loop: CASSYRPSRSYEQYF. The CDR3 nucleotides read TGTGCCAGCAGTTACAGGCCCTCCCGATCCTACGAGCAGTACTTC.

The chain links TRBV18 to TRBJ2-7, with TRBD2 matching 7 bases. The CDR3 extends over 17 amino acids. Unmatched junction bases numbered 11, after V lost 3 bases and J lost 0 bases. Germline values: CDR1 KGHSH, CDR2 LQKENI. The CDR3 sequence is CASSPINSGVSSYEQYF. The DNA of the CDR3 is TGTGCCAGCTCACCGATTAACAGCGGGGTGAGCTCCTACGAGCAGTACTTC. Complete variable domain (other parts from reference TRBV18 and TRBJ2-7): NAGVMQNPRHLVRRRGQEARLRCSPMKGHSHVYWYRQLPEEGLKFMVYLQKENIIDESGMPKERFSAEFPKEGPSILRIQQVVRGDSAAYFCASSPINSGVSSYEQYFGPGTRLTVT.

The gene calls are TRBV10-3 and TRBJ2-1; unclear D gene. Germline loops: CDR1 ENHRY, CDR2 SYGVKD. CDR3 length: 16 residues. V lost 2 bases, J lost 6 bases, and 17 bases lay in between. The CDR3 is CAISEGGFPSPNEQFF. The CDR3, as DNA: TGTGCCATCAGTGAGGGTGGGTTTCCTTCTCCCAATGAGCAGTTCTTC.

The CDR3 DNA sequence: TGTGCCAGCAGCTATGGGACAGGGGATTACGAGCAGTACTTC. Its translation is CASSYGTGDYEQYF. This rearrangement joins TRBV5-4 to TRBJ2-7; 10 nucleotides align to TRBD1. Germline values: CDR1 SGHNT, CDR2 YYREEE (reference sequence). The CDR3 contains 14 residues. V was pared by 3 bases and J by 4 bases, with 4 bases of the junction left unmatched.

J is TRBJ2-1 and V is TRBV6-6; 13 bases map to TRBD2. From germline, CDR1 is MNHNY and CDR2 SVGAGI (reference sequence). With V trimmed by 4 bases and J by 4 bases, 1 base remained unmatched. CDR3 length equals 15 residues. This chain's CDR3 is CASSSLAGGYNEQFF. In DNA form, the CDR3 reads TGTGCCAGCAGTTCACTAGCGGGAGGGTACAATGAGCAGTTCTTC.

The chain joins TRBV5-6 to TRBJ2-2, with D possibly TRBD2 on 6 matching bases. The CDR3 consists of 14 residues. Germline lookup yields CDR1 SGHDT and CDR2 YYEEEE. Trimming removed 4 bases from V and 7 bases from J, with 14 bases in between. For the CDR3, the DNA is TGTGCCAGCAGCATCCCTTCCGGGGGCGGGGAGCTGTTTTTT. Protein sequence: CASSIPSGGGELFF.

CDR3 bases: TGTGCCAGTAGTAGGACGAGGCCCGGGACAGCAAGTTCTTTTGGCTACACCTTC. Translated, it gives CASSRTRPGTASSFGYTF. This rearrangement joins TRBV19 to TRBJ1-2; 7 bases are shared with TRBD1. V gave up 4 bases and J gave up 7 bases; unmatched junction bases: 21. The CDR3 runs to 18 residues. CDR1 is LNHDA and CDR2 is SQIVND in the germline V gene (reference sequence).

The CDR3 DNA reads as TGTGCCAGCAGGGCCGGGACAGGGGGCTACTATGGCTACACCTTC. Its translation: CASRAGTGGYYGYTF. The J gene is TRBJ1-2, the V gene TRBV6-5, with TRBD1 identical over 12 bases. Trimming took 6 bases from V and 3 from J; bases not matched to a gene: 5. This CDR3 region has 15 residues. Germline V lookup: CDR1 MNHEY, CDR2 SVGAGI.

V usage is TRBV7-2 and J usage is TRBJ2-5, with 8 bases matching TRBD1. The V gene's germline CDR1 is SGHTA and CDR2 FQGNSA. J gave up 2 bases and V 2 bases, and 4 bases lay outside the gene matches. There are 15 residues in the CDR3. This CDR3 reads CASSLRQGAQETQYF. For the CDR3, the DNA is TGTGCCAGCAGCTTAAGGCAGGGGGCACAAGAGACCCAGTACTTC.

The V call is TRBV27, the J call TRBJ2-1; TRBD2 matches at 8 bases. The CDR3 is 15 amino acids. Germline trimming cut 2 bases from V and 8 bases from J; bases unmatched to any gene: 8. Germline assignment: CDR1 MNHEY and CDR2 SMNVEV (reference sequence). The DNA for the CDR3 is TGTGCCAGCAGTTTACTAGCGGGTCCGCCGGATGAGCAGTTCTTC. Its translation is CASSLLAGPPDEQFF.

This clone was recorded once. The chain carries TRBV6-5 and TRBJ1-1; the D gene is possibly TRBD1 (6 bases). Between the trimmed V and J ends, which lost 7 bases and 4 bases, there was a span of 16 bases. The CDR3 totals 14 residues. Germline values: CDR1 MNHEY, CDR2 SVGAGI. DNA for the CDR3: TGTGCCAGCACCAGAGGGGGTAGCCCCACTGAAGCTTTCTTT. Amino acids: CASTRGGSPTEAFF.

By sample share, this clone is medium-sized. The chain links TRBV25-1 to TRBJ1-4, with a tentative D call TRBD1 (5 bases). CDR1 and CDR2 from the germline V gene are MGHDK and SYGVNS. Trimming took 1 base from V and 3 from J, leaving 18 bases between them. This CDR3 is built from 18 residues. The CDR3 loop reads CASSEWGREAPANEKLFF. The CDR3 DNA reads TGTGCCAGCAGTGAATGGGGGAGGGAGGCGCCAGCTAATGAAAAACTGTTTTTT.

This chain uses TRBV5-1 with TRBJ1-3; the D is unclear. Germline V gene data show CDR1 as SGHRS and CDR2 as YFSETQ. The CDR3 has 16 amino acids. The V and J ends lost 4 bases and 0 bases respectively, with 14 bases between them. The CDR3 coding sequence is TGCGCCAGCAGCGTGCTCGCCCGGGGCTCTGGAAACACCATATATTTT. Translated, it gives CASSVLARGSGNTIYF. The whole variable domain, filled in from reference TRBV5-1 and TRBJ1-3, reads KAGVTQTPRYLIKTRGQQVTLSCSPISGHRSVSWYQQTPGQGLQFLFEYFSETQRNKGNFPGRFSGRQFSNSRSEMNVSTLELGDSALYLCASSVLARGSGNTIYFGEGSWLTVV.

V gene TRBV5-1 combines with J gene TRBJ1-1; the D gene is possibly TRBD1 (5 bases). CDR3 length: 14 amino acids. The V end was cut by 5 bases, the J end by 4 bases, with 15 bases between. Germline V lookup: CDR1 SGHRS, CDR2 YFSETQ. This CDR3 reads CASRGRDGITEAFF. The DNA for the CDR3 is TGCGCCAGCAGGGGGAGGGACGGGATCACTGAAGCTTTCTTT.